The clone carrying this T cell receptor beta chain was found many times. As to time point: sample taken at primary tumor resection. Unsorted whole RNA of tumor, nontumor lung or frozen PBMC was sequenced. The data were obtained in a study of spatial heterogeneity in lung cancer. J gave up 2 bases and V 4 bases, and 6 bases lay outside the gene matches. This CDR3 spans 17 amino acids. CDR1 is SGHRS and CDR2 is YFSETQ in the germline V gene. TCRdb reanalysed the 5' RACE reads using MiXCR and keeps one entry per CDR3 protein. The sample includes around 41,000 distinct CDR3 sequences, approximately 7% of them seen just once.

The receptor was derived from a female donor with early-stage non-small cell lung cancer. The V call is TRBV5-1, the J call TRBJ2-3; TRBD2 matches 14 bases. The material sequenced was PBMCs, taken at surgery. The CDR3 nucleotides are TGCGCCAGCAGCATAGGACTAGCGGGGGGTACCACAGATACGCAGTATTTT. Its protein is CASSIGLAGGTTDTQYF.